This entry describes one TCR beta chain. Germline V gene lookup returns CDR1 GTSNPN and CDR2 SVGIG (reference sequence). CDR3 length: 14 residues. With 0 bases clipped from V and 4 bases from J, the junction kept 5 bases outside the gene matches. Here immunoSEQ multiplex PCR was the method, and the copy in TCRdb shows in-frame clones only, minus some. The sample yields about 220,000 clones, 65% to 85% seen once. This sample is part of a study of blood T cell repertoires in COVID-19. About the study: Spain, Italy and the United States supplied samples that represented acute and convalescent COVID-19.

The source of this sequence is a woman in her 30s who had recovered from COVID-19. Sequencing was carried out using peripheral blood. This rearrangement joins TRBV30 to TRBJ1-2, with 7 bases identical to TRBD1. The CDR3 DNA reads as TGTGCCTGGAGTGTGACAGGGATGGCCTATGGCTACACCTTC. Its translation is CAWSVTGMAYGYTF.